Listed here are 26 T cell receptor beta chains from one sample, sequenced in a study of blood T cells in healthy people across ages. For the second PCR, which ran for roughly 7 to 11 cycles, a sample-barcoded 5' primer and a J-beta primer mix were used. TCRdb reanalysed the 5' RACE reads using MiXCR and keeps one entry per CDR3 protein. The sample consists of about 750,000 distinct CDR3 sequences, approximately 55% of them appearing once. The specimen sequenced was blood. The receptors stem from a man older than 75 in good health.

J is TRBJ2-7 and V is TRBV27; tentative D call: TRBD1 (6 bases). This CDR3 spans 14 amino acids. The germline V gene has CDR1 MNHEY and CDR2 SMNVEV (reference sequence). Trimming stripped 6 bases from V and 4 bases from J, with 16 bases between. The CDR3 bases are TGTGCCAGCAGACCGGGACAACCCATGTACGAGCAGTACTTC. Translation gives CASRPGQPMYEQYF.

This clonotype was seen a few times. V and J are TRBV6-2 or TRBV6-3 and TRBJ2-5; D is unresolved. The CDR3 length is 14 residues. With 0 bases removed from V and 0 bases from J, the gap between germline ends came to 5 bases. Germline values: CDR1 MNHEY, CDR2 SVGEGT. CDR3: CASSYSEYQETQYF. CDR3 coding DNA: TGTGCCAGCAGTTACTCCGAGTACCAAGAGACCCAGTACTTC.

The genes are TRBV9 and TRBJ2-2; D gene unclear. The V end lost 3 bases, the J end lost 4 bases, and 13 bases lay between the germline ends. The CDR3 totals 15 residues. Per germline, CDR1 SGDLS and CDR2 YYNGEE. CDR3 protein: CASSAASSGTGELFF. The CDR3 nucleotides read TGTGCCAGCAGCGCAGCTTCGTCGGGCACCGGGGAGCTGTTTTTT.

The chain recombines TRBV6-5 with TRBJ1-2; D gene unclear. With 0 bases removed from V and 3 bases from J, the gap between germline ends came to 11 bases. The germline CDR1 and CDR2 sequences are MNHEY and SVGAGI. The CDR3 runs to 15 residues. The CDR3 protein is CASSYSGSGYYGYTF. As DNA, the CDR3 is TGTGCCAGCAGTTACTCGGGGTCGGGTTACTATGGCTACACCTTC.

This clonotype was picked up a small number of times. The DNA for the CDR3 is TGCAGCGTTGAAGTCCGGGGAGGCAGGGGAACGGTTGAAGCTTTCTTT. Protein sequence: CSVEVRGGRGTVEAFF. This chain links TRBV29-1 with TRBJ1-1; possible D gene TRBD1, 6 bases. The CDR3 extends over 16 amino acids. The germline V gene has CDR1 SQVTM and CDR2 ANQGSEA. Trimming pared 1 base from V and 7 bases from J, leaving 22 bases between.

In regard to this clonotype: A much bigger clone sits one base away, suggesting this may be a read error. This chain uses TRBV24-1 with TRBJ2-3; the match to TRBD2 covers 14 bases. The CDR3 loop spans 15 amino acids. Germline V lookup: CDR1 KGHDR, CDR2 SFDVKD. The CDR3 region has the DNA TGTACCACGCGCGGGACTAGCGGGGGTGGAGATACGCAGTATTTT. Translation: CTTRGTSGGGDTQYF.

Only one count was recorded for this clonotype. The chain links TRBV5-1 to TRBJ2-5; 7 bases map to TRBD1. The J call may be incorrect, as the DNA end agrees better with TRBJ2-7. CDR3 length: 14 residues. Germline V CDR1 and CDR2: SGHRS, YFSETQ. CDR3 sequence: CASGRTTGVHEQYF. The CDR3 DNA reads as TGCGCCAGCGGACGAACAACAGGGGTCCACGAGCAGTACTTC.

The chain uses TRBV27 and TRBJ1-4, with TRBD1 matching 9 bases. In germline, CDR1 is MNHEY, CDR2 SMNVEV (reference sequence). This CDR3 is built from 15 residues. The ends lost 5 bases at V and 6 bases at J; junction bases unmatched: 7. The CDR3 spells CASSRQTGGDEKLFF. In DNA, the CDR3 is TGTGCCAGCAGTAGACAAACAGGGGGCGATGAAAAACTGTTTTTT.

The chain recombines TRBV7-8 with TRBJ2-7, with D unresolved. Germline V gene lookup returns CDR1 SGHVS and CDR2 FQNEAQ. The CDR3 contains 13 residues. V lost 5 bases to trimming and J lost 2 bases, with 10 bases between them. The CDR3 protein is CASSHLGAYEQYF. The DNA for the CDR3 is TGTGCCAGCAGCCATCTTGGCGCCTACGAGCAGTACTTC.

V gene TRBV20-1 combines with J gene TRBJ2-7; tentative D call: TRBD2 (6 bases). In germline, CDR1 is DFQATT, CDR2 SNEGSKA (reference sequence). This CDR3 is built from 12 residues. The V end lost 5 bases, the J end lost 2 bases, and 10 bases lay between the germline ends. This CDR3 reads CSADGSPYEQYF. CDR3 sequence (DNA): TGCAGTGCTGACGGGAGCCCCTACGAGCAGTACTTC.

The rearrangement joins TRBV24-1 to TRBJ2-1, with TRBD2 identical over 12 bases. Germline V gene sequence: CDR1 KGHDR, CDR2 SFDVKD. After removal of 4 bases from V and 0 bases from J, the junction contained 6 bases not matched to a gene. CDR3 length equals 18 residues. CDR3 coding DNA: TGTGCCACCAGTGACAACAGACTAGCGGGGGCCTCCTACAATGAGCAGTTCTTC. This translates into CATSDNRLAGASYNEQFF.

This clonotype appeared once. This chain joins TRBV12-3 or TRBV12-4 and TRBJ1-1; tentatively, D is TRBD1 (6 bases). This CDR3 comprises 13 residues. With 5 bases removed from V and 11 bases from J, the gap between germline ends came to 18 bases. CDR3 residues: CASSPRQGREAFF. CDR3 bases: TGTGCCAGCAGTCCCCGCCAGGGGCGAGAGGCTTTCTTT.

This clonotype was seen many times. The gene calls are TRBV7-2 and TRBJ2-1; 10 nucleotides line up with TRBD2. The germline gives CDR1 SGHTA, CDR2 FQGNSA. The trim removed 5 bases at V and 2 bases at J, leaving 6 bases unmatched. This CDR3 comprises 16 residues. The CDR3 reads CASSLTAGGTYNEQFF. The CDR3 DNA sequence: TGTGCCAGCAGCCTTACAGCGGGAGGGACCTACAATGAGCAGTTCTTC.

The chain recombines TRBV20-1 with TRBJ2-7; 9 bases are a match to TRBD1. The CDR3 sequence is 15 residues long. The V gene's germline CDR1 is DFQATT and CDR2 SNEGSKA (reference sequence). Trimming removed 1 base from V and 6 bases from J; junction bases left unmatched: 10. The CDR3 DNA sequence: TGCAGTGCTAGAGTCACAACAGGGGGCGCGGGCGAGCAGTACTTC. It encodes CSARVTTGGAGEQYF.

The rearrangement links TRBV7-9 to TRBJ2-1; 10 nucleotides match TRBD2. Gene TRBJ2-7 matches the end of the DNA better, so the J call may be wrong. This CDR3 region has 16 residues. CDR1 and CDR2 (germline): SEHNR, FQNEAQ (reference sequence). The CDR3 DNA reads TGTGCCAGCAGCTCCCTAGCGGGAGAGTCCTACAATGAGCAGTACTTC. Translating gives CASSSLAGESYNEQYF.

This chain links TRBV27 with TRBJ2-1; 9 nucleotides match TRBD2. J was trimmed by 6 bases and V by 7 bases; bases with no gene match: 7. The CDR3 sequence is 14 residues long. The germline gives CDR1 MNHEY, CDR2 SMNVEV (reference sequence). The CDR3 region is CASTRASGTNEQFF. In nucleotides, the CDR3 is TGTGCCAGCACCCGGGCTAGCGGGACCAATGAGCAGTTCTTC.

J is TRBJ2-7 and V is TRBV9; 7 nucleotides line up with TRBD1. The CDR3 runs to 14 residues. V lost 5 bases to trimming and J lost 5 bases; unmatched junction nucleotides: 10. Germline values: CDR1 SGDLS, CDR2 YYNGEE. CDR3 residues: CASSVGTEPHEQYF. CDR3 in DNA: TGTGCCAGCAGTGTCGGGACAGAGCCCCACGAGCAGTACTTC.

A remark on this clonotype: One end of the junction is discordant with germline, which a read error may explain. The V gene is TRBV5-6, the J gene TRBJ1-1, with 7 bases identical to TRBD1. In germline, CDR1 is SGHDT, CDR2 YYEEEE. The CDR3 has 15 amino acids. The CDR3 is CASSGTRDRNTEAFF. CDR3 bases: TGCGCCAGCAGCGGCACCCGGGACAGGAACACTGAAGCTTTCTTT.

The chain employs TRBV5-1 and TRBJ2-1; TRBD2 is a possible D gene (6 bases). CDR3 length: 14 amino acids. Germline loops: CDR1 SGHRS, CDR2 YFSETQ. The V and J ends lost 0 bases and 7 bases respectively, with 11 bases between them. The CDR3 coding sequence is TGCGCCAGCAGCTTGGCTAGCGCCGGTAATGAGCAGTTCTTC. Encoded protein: CASSLASAGNEQFF.

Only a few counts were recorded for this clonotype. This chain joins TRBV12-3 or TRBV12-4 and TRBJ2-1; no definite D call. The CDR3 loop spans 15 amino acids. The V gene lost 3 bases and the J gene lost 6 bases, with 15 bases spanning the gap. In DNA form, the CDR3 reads TGTGCCAGCAGTTTGAAACTCCGCTGGGGCAATGAGCAGTTCTTC. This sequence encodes CASSLKLRWGNEQFF.

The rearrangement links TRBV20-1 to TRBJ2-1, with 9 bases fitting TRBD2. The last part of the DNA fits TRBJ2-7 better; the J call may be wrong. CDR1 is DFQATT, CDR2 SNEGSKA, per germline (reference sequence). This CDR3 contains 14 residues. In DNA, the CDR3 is TGCAGTAAAAAAGCGGGAGGTGCCTACAATGAGCAGTACTTC. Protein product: CSKKAGGAYNEQYF.

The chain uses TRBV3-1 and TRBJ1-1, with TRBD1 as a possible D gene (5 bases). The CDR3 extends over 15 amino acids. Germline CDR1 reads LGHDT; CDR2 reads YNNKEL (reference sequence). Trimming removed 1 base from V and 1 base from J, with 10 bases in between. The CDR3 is CASSQGSGGNTEAFF. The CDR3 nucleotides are TGTGCCAGCAGCCAAGGGTCCGGGGGGAACACTGAAGCTTTCTTT.

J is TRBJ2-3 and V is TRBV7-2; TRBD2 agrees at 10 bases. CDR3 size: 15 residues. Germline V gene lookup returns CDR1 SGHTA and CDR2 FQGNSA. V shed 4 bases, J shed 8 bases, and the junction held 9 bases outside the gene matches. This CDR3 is CASSSDQREGRTQYF. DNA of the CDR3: TGTGCCAGCAGCTCGGACCAGCGGGAGGGACGTACGCAGTATTTT.

The CDR3 DNA sequence: TGCAGTGCTAGAGAACCTCGGGGAGTTGGAGTTAGCAATCAGCCCCAGCATTTT. This sequence encodes CSAREPRGVGVSNQPQHF. The chain uses TRBV20-1 and TRBJ1-5; D not certain. The germline V gene encodes CDR1 DFQATT and CDR2 SNEGSKA (reference sequence). Deletions cut 0 bases from V and 0 bases from J, with 18 bases between. CDR3 length equals 18 residues.

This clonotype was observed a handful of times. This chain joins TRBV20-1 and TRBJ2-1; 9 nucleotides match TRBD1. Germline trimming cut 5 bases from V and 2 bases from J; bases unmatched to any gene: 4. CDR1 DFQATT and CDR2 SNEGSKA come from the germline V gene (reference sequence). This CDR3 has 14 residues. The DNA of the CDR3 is TGCAGTGCTCCGGACAGGGGACCCTACAATGAGCAGTTCTTC. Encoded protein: CSAPDRGPYNEQFF.

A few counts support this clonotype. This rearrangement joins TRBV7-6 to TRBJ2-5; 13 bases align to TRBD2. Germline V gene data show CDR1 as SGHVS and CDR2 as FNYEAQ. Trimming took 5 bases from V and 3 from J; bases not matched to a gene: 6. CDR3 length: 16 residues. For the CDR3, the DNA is TGTGCCAGCAGCAAGACCGGGACTAGCGGGGAAGAGACCCAGTACTTC. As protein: CASSKTGTSGEETQYF. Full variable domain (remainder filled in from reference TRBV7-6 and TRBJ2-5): GAGVSQSPRYKVTKRGQDVALRCDPISGHVSLYWYRQALGQGPEFLTYFNYEAQQDKSGLPNDRFSAERPEGSISTLTIQRTEQRDSAMYRCASSKTGTSGEETQYFGPGTRLLVL.